This T cell receptor (beta chain) originates from a study of Graves' ophthalmopathy and Graves' hyperthyroidism. Whole-study results and caveats: Most expanded thyroid clonotypes above 0.001 frequency also appeared in blood.

Trimming removed 5 bases at V and 3 bases at J, with 7 bases between. The CDR3 sequence is 12 residues long. As regards this clonotype: Its target is not known.

RNA transcripts were the source from which TCR beta CDR3 regions were amplified. HTBI-primed first-round RT-PCR preceded second-round multiplex PCR. TCRdb re-derived calls from the multiplex PCR reads in MiXCR, one entry per CDR3 protein. The sample shows about 160,000 distinct CDR3 sequences, 30% to 45% of them seen only once. The chain carries TRBV12-3 or TRBV12-4 and TRBJ1-2; D perhaps matches TRBD1 (5 bases). What was sequenced was peripheral blood. The receptor was isolated from a man younger than 45 with Graves' ophthalmopathy. CDR3 coding DNA: TGTGCCAGCAGTAGGGGCGACTATGGCTACACCTTC. It is translated as CASSRGDYGYTF.